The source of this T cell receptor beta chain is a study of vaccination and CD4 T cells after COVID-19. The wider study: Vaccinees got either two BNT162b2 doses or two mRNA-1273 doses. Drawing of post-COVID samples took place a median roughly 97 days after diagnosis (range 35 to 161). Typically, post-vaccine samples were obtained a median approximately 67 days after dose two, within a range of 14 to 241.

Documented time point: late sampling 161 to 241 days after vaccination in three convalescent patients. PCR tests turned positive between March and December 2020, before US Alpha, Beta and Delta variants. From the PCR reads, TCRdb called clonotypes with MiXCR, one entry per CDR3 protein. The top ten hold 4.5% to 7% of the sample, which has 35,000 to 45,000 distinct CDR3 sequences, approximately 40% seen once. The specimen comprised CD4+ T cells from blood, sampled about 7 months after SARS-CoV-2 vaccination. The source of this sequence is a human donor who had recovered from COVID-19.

The CDR3: CAWSVSGGDIETQYF. The DNA for the CDR3 is TGTGCCTGGAGTGTGAGTGGGGGGGATATAGAGACCCAGTACTTC. V gene TRBV30 combines with J gene TRBJ2-5; 7 bases map to TRBD2. Trimming took 0 bases from V and 4 from J; bases not matched to a gene: 8. Germline CDR1 GTSNPN, CDR2 SVGIG (reference sequence). The CDR3 runs to 15 residues.